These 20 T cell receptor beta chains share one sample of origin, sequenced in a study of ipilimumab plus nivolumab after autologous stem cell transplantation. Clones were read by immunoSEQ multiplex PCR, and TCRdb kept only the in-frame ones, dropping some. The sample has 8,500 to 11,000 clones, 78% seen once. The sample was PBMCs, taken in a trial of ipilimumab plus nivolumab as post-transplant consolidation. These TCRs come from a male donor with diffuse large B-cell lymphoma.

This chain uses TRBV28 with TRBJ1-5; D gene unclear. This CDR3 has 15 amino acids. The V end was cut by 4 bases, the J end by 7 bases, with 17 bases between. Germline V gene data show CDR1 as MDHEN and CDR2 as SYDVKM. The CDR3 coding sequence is TGTGCCAGCAGTTACCCACAAGGGTCGAGGCAGCCCCAGCATTTT. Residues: CASSYPQGSRQPQHF.

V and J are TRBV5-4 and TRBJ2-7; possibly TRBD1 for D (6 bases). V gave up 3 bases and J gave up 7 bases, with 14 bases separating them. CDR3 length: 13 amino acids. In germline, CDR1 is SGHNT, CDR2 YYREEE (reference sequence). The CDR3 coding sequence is TGTGCCAGCAGCTCGGGACATTTCGGAGAGCAGTACTTC. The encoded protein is CASSSGHFGEQYF.

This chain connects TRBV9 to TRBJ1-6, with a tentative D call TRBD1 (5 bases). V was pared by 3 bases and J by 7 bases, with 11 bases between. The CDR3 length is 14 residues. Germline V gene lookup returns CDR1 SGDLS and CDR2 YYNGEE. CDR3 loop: CASSAPGFNSPLHF. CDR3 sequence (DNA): TGTGCCAGCAGCGCACCAGGGTTCAATTCACCCCTCCACTTT. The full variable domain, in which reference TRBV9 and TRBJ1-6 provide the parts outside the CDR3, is DSGVTQTPKHLITATGQRVTLRCSPRSGDLSVYWYQQSLDQGLQFLIQYYNGEERAKGNILERFSAQQFPDLHSELNLSSLELGDSALYFCASSAPGFNSPLHFGNGTRLTVT.

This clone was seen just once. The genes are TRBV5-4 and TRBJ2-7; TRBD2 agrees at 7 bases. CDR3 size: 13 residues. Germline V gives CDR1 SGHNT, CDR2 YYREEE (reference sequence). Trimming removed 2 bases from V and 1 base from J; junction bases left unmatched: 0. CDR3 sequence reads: CASSLAGSYEQYF. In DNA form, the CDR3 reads TGTGCCAGCAGCTTAGCGGGGTCCTACGAGCAGTACTTC.

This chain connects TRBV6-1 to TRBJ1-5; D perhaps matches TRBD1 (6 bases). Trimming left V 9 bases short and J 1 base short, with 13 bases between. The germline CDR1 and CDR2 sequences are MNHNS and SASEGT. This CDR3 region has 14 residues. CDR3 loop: CASSVGGSNQPQHF. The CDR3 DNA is TGTGCCAGTTCGGTAGGGGGGAGCAATCAGCCCCAGCATTTT.

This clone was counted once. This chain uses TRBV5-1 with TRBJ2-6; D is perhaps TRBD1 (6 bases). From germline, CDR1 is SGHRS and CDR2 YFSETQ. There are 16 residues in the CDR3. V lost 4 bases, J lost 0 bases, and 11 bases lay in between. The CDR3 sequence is CASSIGQSSGANVLTF. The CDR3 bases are TGCGCCAGCAGCATAGGACAGAGCTCTGGGGCCAACGTCCTGACTTTC.

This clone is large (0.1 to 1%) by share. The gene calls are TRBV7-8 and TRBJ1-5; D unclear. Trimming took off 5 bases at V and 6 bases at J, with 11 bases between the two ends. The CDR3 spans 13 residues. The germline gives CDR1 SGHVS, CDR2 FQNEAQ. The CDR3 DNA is TGTGCCAGCAGCCGAAAGCCAGGTCAGCCCCAGCATTTT. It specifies CASSRKPGQPQHF.

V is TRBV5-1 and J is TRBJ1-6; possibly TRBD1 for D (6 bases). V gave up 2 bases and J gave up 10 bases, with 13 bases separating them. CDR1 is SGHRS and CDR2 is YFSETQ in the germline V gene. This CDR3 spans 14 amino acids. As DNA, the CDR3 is TGCGCCAGCAGCTTCGGGGACATCGGGTCACCCCTCCACTTT. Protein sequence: CASSFGDIGSPLHF.

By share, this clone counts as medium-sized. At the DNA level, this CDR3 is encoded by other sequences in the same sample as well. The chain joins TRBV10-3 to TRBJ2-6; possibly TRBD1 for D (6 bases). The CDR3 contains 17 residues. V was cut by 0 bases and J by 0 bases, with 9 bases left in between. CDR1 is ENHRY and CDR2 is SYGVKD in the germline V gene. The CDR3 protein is CAISESRGSSGANVLTF. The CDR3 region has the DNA TGTGCCATCAGTGAGTCCAGGGGAAGCTCTGGGGCCAACGTCCTGACTTTC.

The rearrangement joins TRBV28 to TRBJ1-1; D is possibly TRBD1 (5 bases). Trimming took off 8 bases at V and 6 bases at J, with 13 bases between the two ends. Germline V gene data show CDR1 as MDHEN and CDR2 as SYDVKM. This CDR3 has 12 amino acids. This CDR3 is CASGWGDAEAFF. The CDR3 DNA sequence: TGTGCCAGCGGATGGGGCGACGCTGAAGCTTTCTTT. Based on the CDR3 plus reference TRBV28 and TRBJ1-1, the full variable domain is DVKVTQSSRYLVKRTGEKVFLECVQDMDHENMFWYRQDPGLGLRLIYFSYDVKMKEKGDIPEGYSVSREKKERFSLILESASTNQTSMYLCASGWGDAEAFFGQGTRLTVV.

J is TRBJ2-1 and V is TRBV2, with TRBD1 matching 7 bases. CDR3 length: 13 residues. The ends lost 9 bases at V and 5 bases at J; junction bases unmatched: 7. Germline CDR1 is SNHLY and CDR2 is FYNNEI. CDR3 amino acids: CARIRDSDNEQFF. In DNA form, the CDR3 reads TGTGCCAGAATTAGGGACAGTGACAATGAGCAGTTCTTC.

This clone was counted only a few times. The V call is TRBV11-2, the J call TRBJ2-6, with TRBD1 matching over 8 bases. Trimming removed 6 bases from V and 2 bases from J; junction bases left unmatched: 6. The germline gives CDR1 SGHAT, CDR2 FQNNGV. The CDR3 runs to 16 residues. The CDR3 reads CASRGQGFPGANVLTF. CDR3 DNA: TGTGCCAGCAGAGGACAGGGTTTTCCTGGGGCCAACGTCCTGACTTTC.

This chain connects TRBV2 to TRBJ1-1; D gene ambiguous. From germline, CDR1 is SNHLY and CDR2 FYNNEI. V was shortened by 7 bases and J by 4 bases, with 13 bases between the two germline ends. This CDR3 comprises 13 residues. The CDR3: CASTLGLSTEAFF. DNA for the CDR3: TGTGCCAGCACCTTGGGCCTCTCCACTGAAGCTTTCTTT.

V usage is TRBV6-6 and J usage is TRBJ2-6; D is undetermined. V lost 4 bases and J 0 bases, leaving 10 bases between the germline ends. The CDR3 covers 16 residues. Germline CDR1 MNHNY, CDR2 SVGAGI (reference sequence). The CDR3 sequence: CASSLPDSSGANVLTF. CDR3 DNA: TGTGCCAGCAGTTTGCCGGATAGCTCTGGGGCCAACGTCCTGACTTTC.

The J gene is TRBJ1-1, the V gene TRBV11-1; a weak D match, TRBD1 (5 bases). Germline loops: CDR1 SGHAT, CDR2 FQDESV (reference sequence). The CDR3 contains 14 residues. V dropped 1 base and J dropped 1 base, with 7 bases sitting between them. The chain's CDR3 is CASSLETGNTEAFF. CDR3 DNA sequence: TGTGCCAGCAGCTTAGAAACAGGGAACACTGAAGCTTTCTTT.

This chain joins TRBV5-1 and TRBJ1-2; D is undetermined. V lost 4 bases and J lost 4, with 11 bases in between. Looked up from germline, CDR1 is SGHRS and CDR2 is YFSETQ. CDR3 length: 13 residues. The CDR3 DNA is TGCGCCAGCAGCCCCCAGGAAGTCTATGGCTACACCTTC. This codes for CASSPQEVYGYTF.

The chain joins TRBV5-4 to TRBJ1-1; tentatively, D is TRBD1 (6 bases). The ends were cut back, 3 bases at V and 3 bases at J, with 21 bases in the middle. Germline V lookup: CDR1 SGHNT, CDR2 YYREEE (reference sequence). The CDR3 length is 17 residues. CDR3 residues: CASSYYYSGTPDTEAFF. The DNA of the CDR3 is TGTGCCAGCAGCTATTACTATAGCGGGACACCAGACACTGAAGCTTTCTTT.

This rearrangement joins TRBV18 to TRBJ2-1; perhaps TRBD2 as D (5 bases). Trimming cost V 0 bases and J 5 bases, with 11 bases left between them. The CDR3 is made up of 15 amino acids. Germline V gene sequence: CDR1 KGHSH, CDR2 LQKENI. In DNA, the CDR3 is TGTGCCAGCTCACCACCAGACGGGATCCACAATGAGCAGTTCTTC. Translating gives CASSPPDGIHNEQFF. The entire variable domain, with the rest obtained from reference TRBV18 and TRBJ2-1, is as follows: NAGVMQNPRHLVRRRGQEARLRCSPMKGHSHVYWYRQLPEEGLKFMVYLQKENIIDESGMPKERFSAEFPKEGPSILRIQQVVRGDSAAYFCASSPPDGIHNEQFFGPGTRLTVL.

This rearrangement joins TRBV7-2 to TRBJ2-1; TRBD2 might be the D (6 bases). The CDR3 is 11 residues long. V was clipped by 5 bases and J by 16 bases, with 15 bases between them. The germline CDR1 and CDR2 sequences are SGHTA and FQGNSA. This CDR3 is CASSKAGSNFF. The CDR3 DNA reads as TGTGCCAGCAGCAAGGCGGGGTCCAACTTCTTC.

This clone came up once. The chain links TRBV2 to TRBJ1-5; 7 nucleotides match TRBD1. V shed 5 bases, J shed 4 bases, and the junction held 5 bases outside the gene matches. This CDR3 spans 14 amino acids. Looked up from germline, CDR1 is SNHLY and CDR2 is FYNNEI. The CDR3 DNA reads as TGTGCCAGCAGTCCCACAGGGGTTAATCAGCCCCAGCATTTT. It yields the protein CASSPTGVNQPQHF.